One sample yielded the 19 T cell receptor beta chains listed below, sequenced in a study of control samples from healthy donors and cancer patients. The assay was immunoSEQ multiplex PCR, and TCRdb's table has in-frame clones only and misses some. The repertoire holds around 100,000 clones, about 90% seen once, with 15% to 20% in the top ten. Sequencing was carried out using blood. These receptor sequences come from a woman between 45 and 65 years old in good health.

This clone was seen just once. This sequence joins TRBV5-1 and TRBJ2-5, with D uncertain. CDR1 is SGHRS, CDR2 YFSETQ, per germline. The CDR3 is made up of 14 amino acids. Trimming stripped 1 base from V and 2 bases from J, with 9 bases between. The chain's CDR3 is CASSLSYSQETQYF. As DNA, the CDR3 is TGCGCCAGCAGCTTGTCGTACTCTCAAGAGACCCAGTACTTC.

The chain is built from TRBV6-1 and TRBJ2-4, with a tentative D call TRBD1 (5 bases). Germline assignment: CDR1 MNHNS and CDR2 SASEGT. Trimming pared 4 bases from V and 0 bases from J, leaving 13 bases between. The CDR3 runs to 16 residues. CDR3: CASSVRGRVAKNIQYF. Here the CDR3 DNA reads TGTGCCAGCAGTGTTAGGGGCAGGGTAGCCAAAAACATTCAGTACTTC.

V is TRBV7-2 and J is TRBJ2-1, with D perhaps matching TRBD2 (6 bases). From germline, CDR1 is SGHTA and CDR2 FQGNSA. V was cut by 4 bases and J by 9 bases, with 13 bases left in between. The CDR3 length is 13 residues. CDR3 region: CASSSPLASEQFF. The CDR3 region has the DNA TGTGCCAGCAGCTCCCCACTAGCTTCTGAGCAGTTCTTC. Combining the CDR3 with reference TRBV7-2 and TRBJ2-1 gives the whole variable domain GAGVSQSPSNKVTEKGKDVELRCDPISGHTALYWYRQSLGQGLEFLIYFQGNSAPDKSGLPSDRFSAERTGGSVSTLTIQRTQQEDSAVYLCASSSPLASEQFFGPGTRLTVL.

V gene TRBV19 combines with J gene TRBJ1-6, with a tentative D call TRBD1 (5 bases). V lost 1 base and J 3 bases, leaving 10 bases between the germline ends. Germline CDR1 reads LNHDA; CDR2 reads SQIVND (reference sequence). This CDR3 has 16 amino acids. This CDR3 is CASSIVGHHYNSPLHF. CDR3 nucleotides: TGTGCCAGTAGTATAGTCGGACACCACTATAATTCACCCCTCCACTTT.

The chain recombines TRBV3-1 (or the pseudogene TRBV3-2) with TRBJ2-5; TRBD2 matches at 13 bases. CDR1 is LGHDT, CDR2 YNNKEL, per germline (reference sequence). Trimming at V came to 5 bases and at J to 5 bases, leaving 14 bases not matched to a gene. CDR3 length: 18 amino acids. The CDR3 DNA reads TGTGCCAGCAGCTATTTCGGACTAGCGGGAGAGGTGAGCGAGACCCAGTACTTC. It is translated as CASSYFGLAGEVSETQYF.

V and J are TRBV14 and TRBJ2-3; TRBD2 agrees at 8 bases. Per germline, CDR1 SGHDN and CDR2 FVKESK. CDR3 length: 15 amino acids. With V trimmed by 4 bases and J by 2 bases, 5 bases remained unmatched. The CDR3 DNA sequence: TGTGCCAGCAGCCTTTTGCGGGGGGTCACAGATACGCAGTATTTT. Its translation is CASSLLRGVTDTQYF.

The CDR3 DNA is TGTGCCAGTAGTACGACCGTCAGCTCCTACGAGCAGTACTTC. Translating gives CASSTTVSSYEQYF. The chain uses TRBV19 and TRBJ2-7; D remains unclear. The V gene's germline CDR1 is LNHDA and CDR2 SQIVND (reference sequence). The CDR3 runs to 14 residues. The V gene lost 4 bases and the J gene lost 0 bases, with 10 bases spanning the gap.

The genes are TRBV30 and TRBJ1-2; 8 bases match TRBD1. In germline, CDR1 is GTSNPN, CDR2 SVGIG (reference sequence). CDR3 size: 14 residues. Unmatched junction bases numbered 9, after V lost 4 bases and J lost 5 bases. CDR3 coding DNA: TGTGCCTGGATCCAGGGGGCCGGGCGGTATGGCTACACCTTC. Its protein product is CAWIQGAGRYGYTF.

The CDR3: CAWRGQHNTEAFF. CDR3 coding DNA: TGTGCCTGGCGGGGCCAGCATAACACTGAAGCTTTCTTT. The chain carries TRBV30 and TRBJ1-1; TRBD1 might be the D (5 bases). V was cut by 5 bases and J by 2 bases, with 12 bases left in between. CDR1 is GTSNPN and CDR2 is SVGIG in the germline V gene (reference sequence). CDR3 length: 13 residues.

The chain recombines TRBV5-1 with TRBJ1-4; D gene uncertain. Per the germline V gene, CDR1 is SGHRS and CDR2 is YFSETQ. Trimming cost V 4 bases and J 0 bases, with 10 bases left between them. This CDR3 is 15 amino acids long. CDR3 DNA: TGCGCCAGCAGCCCCGTACCAGCAACTAATGAAAAACTGTTTTTT. As protein: CASSPVPATNEKLFF.

V gene TRBV4-3 combines with J gene TRBJ1-4; 8 bases match TRBD1. CDR1 and CDR2 from the germline V gene are LGHNA and YSLEER. The V and J ends lost 1 base and 8 bases, in that order; junction bases with no gene match: 6. The CDR3 sequence is 15 residues long. The CDR3: CASSQGTGLEEKLFF. In DNA, the CDR3 is TGCGCCAGCAGCCAAGGGACAGGGTTGGAAGAAAAACTGTTTTTT.

This clone was recorded once. The genes are TRBV14 and TRBJ2-1, with TRBD2 matching 11 bases. Per the germline V gene, CDR1 is SGHDN and CDR2 is FVKESK. J was trimmed by 7 bases and V by 4 bases; bases with no gene match: 12. The CDR3 has 17 residues. CDR3 bases: TGTGCCAGCAGCCGCCGAGAATCTAGCGGGGGGAAGAATGAGCAGTTCTTC. Translation gives CASSRRESSGGKNEQFF.

The gene calls are TRBV27 and TRBJ2-1; D gene uncertain. CDR1 and CDR2 from the germline V gene are MNHEY and SMNVEV (reference sequence). Trimming took off 6 bases at V and 5 bases at J, with 17 bases between the two ends. The CDR3 is made up of 15 amino acids. For the CDR3, the DNA is TGTGCCAGCAGGGAAGGACGGACGAACAACAATGAGCAGTTCTTC. As protein: CASREGRTNNNEQFF.

The rearrangement joins TRBV19 to TRBJ2-7; possibly TRBD2 for D (6 bases). This CDR3 region has 14 residues. V shed 9 bases and J shed 2 bases, with 17 bases lying between them. Germline CDR1 LNHDA, CDR2 SQIVND (reference sequence). The CDR3 is CARGGAGPPYEQYV. The CDR3 nucleotides read TGTGCCAGGGGCGGGGCGGGACCCCCCTACGAGCAGTACGTC.

The chain is built from TRBV29-1 and TRBJ1-2; the D is unclear. Trimming shortened V by 6 bases and J by 2 bases, and 16 bases separated the two germline ends. This CDR3 spans 14 amino acids. Germline assignment: CDR1 SQVTM and CDR2 ANQGSEA. CDR3 sequence reads: CSVDPGGLNYGYTF. The CDR3 bases are TGCAGCGTGGACCCGGGCGGGTTGAACTATGGCTACACCTTC. Based on the CDR3 plus reference TRBV29-1 and TRBJ1-2, the full variable domain is SAVISQKPSRDICQRGTSLTIQCQVDSQVTMMFWYRQQPGQSLTLIATANQGSEATYESGFVIDKFPISRPNLTFSTLTVSNMSPEDSSIYLCSVDPGGLNYGYTFGSGTRLTVV.

This chain joins TRBV9 and TRBJ1-6; D is perhaps TRBD1 (6 bases). The CDR3 is 13 amino acids. Germline V gene data show CDR1 as SGDLS and CDR2 as YYNGEE. Trimming stripped 2 bases from V and 7 bases from J, with 7 bases between. DNA of the CDR3: TGTGCCAGCAGCGTCACAGGGAATTCACCCCTCCACTTT. Protein sequence: CASSVTGNSPLHF. The full variable domain, completed using reference TRBV9 and TRBJ1-6, is DSGVTQTPKHLITATGQRVTLRCSPRSGDLSVYWYQQSLDQGLQFLIQYYNGEERAKGNILERFSAQQFPDLHSELNLSSLELGDSALYFCASSVTGNSPLHFGNGTRLTVT.

This sequence joins TRBV4-2 and TRBJ2-1; no clear D gene. Trimming pared 0 bases from V and 6 bases from J, leaving 3 bases between. CDR1 LGHNA and CDR2 YNFKEQ come from the germline V gene. The CDR3 spans 12 residues. CDR3 coding DNA: TGTGCCAGCAGCCAAGAGGGCAATGAGCAGTTCTTC. Translation gives CASSQEGNEQFF.

Details on this clone: This sample also contains other DNA sequences that code for the same CDR3. CDR3 sequence reads: CASSLTGNTIYF. The DNA for the CDR3 is TGTGCCAGCAGCTTAACGGGAAACACCATATATTTT. The chain links TRBV7-2 to TRBJ1-3; unclear D gene. Trimming shortened V by 2 bases and J by 4 bases, and 3 bases separated the two germline ends. This CDR3 comprises 12 residues. Germline CDR1 reads SGHTA; CDR2 reads FQGNSA.

The CDR3 DNA reads as TGCGCCAGCAGCCAAGATGGAGGATTAAGCCCCGGGGAGCTGTTTTTT. Amino acids: CASSQDGGLSPGELFF. The rearrangement joins TRBV4-1 to TRBJ2-2; perhaps TRBD2 as D (5 bases). CDR3 length: 16 amino acids. The ends were cut back, 0 bases at V and 6 bases at J, with 14 bases in the middle. Germline values: CDR1 MGHRA, CDR2 YSYEKL.